The present TCR beta chain was sequenced within a study of T cells after yellow fever vaccination. General study points: Most clones from primary vaccination were detected again post-booster (approximately 96% CD4, 70% to 90% CD8).

This clonotype appeared a few times. Its antigen remains unknown. Template-switching 5'RACE yielded the TCR cDNA; a universal primer site and UMIs were added in the process. TCRdb re-called the 5' RACE reads with MiXCR, one entry per CDR3 protein. The repertoire holds 510,000 or so distinct CDR3 sequences, with roughly 19% as singletons. V trimming: 4 bases; J trimming: 10 bases; junction bases outside the gene matches: 9. The CDR3 is 13 amino acids. CDR1 and CDR2 (germline): MNHEY, SVGAGI. This TCR derives from a man aged 25 to 45 who received the YFV17D yellow fever vaccine. The genes are TRBV6-5 and TRBJ2-7; 8 positions match TRBD1. Here the sequenced sample was PBMCs, taken 15 days after the yellow fever booster vaccination. This chain's CDR3 is CASSSQGASTQYF. In DNA, the CDR3 is TGTGCCAGCAGTTCCCAGGGGGCGTCAACCCAGTACTTC.